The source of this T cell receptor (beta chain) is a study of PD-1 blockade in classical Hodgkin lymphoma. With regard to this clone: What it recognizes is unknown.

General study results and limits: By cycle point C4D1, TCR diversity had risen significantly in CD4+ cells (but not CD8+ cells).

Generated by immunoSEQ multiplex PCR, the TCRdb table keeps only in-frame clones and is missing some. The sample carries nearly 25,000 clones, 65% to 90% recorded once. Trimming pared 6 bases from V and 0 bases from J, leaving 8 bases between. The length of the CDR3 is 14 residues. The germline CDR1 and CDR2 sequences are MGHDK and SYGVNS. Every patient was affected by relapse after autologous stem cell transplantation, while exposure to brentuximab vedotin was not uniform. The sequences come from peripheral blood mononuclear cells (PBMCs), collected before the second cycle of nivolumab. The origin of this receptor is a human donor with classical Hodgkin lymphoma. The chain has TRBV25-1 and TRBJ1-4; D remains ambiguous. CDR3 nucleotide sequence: TGTGCCAGCAGCAGCCATGCAACTAATGAAAAACTGTTTTTT. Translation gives CASSSHATNEKLFF.